The next 15 T cell receptor beta chains were all read from a single sample in a study of blood T cell repertoires in COVID-19. Repertoires were generated with immunoSEQ multiplex PCR, while TCRdb's copy carries only in-frame clones and drops some. Counted here are hundreds of thousands of clones, over 75% occurring once; the ten biggest clones make up 0.9% to 1.2%. Sequencing was performed on PBMCs or T cells enriched from blood (not recorded which). The receptors come from a man younger than 45 who had recovered from COVID-19.

The CDR3: CSVRDSEKLFF. CDR3 bases: TGCAGCGTAAGGGACAGCGAAAAACTGTTTTTT. The genes are TRBV29-1 and TRBJ1-4, with 7 positions matching TRBD1. Trimming took 6 bases from V and 8 from J; bases not matched to a gene: 3. The CDR3 contains 11 residues. The germline gives CDR1 SQVTM, CDR2 ANQGSEA.

This clone was counted only a few times. This rearrangement joins TRBV18 to TRBJ2-1; 7 bases fit TRBD2. This CDR3 has 15 amino acids. Germline CDR1 is KGHSH and CDR2 is LQKENI. The trim removed 4 bases at V and 6 bases at J, leaving 9 bases unmatched. The CDR3 here is CASSLSGPGSNEQFF. CDR3 bases: TGTGCCAGCTCACTTAGCGGGCCCGGTAGCAATGAGCAGTTCTTC.

This clone was recorded many times. The chain couples TRBV13 to TRBJ2-7; D not certain. The germline gives CDR1 PRHDT, CDR2 FYEKMQ (reference sequence). The CDR3 extends over 14 amino acids. V gave up 5 bases and J gave up 0 bases, with 11 bases separating them. The CDR3 loop is CASSRLSSSYEQYF. CDR3 DNA: TGTGCCAGCAGCCGACTGTCCAGCTCCTACGAGCAGTACTTC.

This chain uses TRBV5-1 with TRBJ1-2; D may be TRBD1 (6 bases). Trimming removed 2 bases at V and 2 bases at J, with 16 bases between. Germline values: CDR1 SGHRS, CDR2 YFSETQ. CDR3 length: 16 residues. CDR3 sequence (DNA): TGCGCCAGCAGCTTTTCCACAGGGATGGCGAACTATGGCTACACCTTC. Residues: CASSFSTGMANYGYTF.

J is TRBJ2-5 and V is TRBV28, with D tentatively TRBD1 (5 bases). Trimming removed 6 bases from V and 5 bases from J, with 10 bases in between. Germline V gene lookup returns CDR1 MDHEN and CDR2 SYDVKM. This CDR3 region has 12 residues. The CDR3 sequence is CASSAGIETQYF. The CDR3 DNA reads TGTGCCAGCAGCGCAGGGATCGAGACCCAGTACTTC.

This sequence joins TRBV12-2 and TRBJ2-3; the table's D call TRBD2 went unverified against the DNA. TRBV12-2 is designated a pseudogene. This CDR3 region has 18 residues. CDR3 in amino acids: CASRSRYSGRVGTDTQYF. CDR3 DNA sequence: TGTGCAAGTCGCTCCCGCTATAGCGGGAGGGTTGGCACAGATACGCAGTATTTT.

This clone has just one count. This chain connects TRBV19 to TRBJ2-7; 8 bases are a match to TRBD1. CDR1 is LNHDA and CDR2 is SQIVND in the germline V gene (reference sequence). With 5 bases clipped from V and 0 bases from J, the junction kept 3 bases outside the gene matches. There are 14 residues in the CDR3. The CDR3 sequence is CASSAGQVSYEQYF. In DNA form, the CDR3 reads TGTGCCAGTAGTGCGGGACAGGTCTCCTACGAGCAGTACTTC.

This chain links TRBV2 with TRBJ1-4, with 7 bases aligning to TRBD1. V shed 1 base and J 7 bases; nucleotides not matched to a gene: 6. This CDR3 has 15 residues. Looked up from germline, CDR1 is SNHLY and CDR2 is FYNNEI. CDR3 amino acids: CASSEVQGGGEKLFF. The DNA for the CDR3 is TGTGCCAGCAGTGAAGTGCAGGGGGGCGGTGAAAAACTGTTTTTT.

J is TRBJ1-1 and V is TRBV19, with D tentatively TRBD1 (5 bases). From germline, CDR1 is LNHDA and CDR2 SQIVND (reference sequence). V gave up 6 bases and J gave up 1 base, with 9 bases separating them. The CDR3 totals 13 residues. CDR3: CASRGQGNTEAFF. CDR3 in DNA: TGTGCCAGTAGGGGCCAGGGGAACACTGAAGCTTTCTTT.

The V and J genes are TRBV3-1 (or the pseudogene TRBV3-2) and TRBJ1-1; D is unresolved. Germline-derived CDR1 and CDR2 are LGHDT and YNNKEL (reference sequence). V shed 1 base and J shed 1 base, with 10 bases lying between them. The CDR3 has 15 residues. CDR3 residues: CASSQGSPGNTEAFF. In DNA, the CDR3 is TGTGCCAGCAGCCAAGGCTCCCCAGGGAACACTGAAGCTTTCTTT.

The chain links TRBV6-4 to TRBJ2-4; D perhaps matches TRBD1 (8 bases). CDR3 length: 18 residues. Trimming took 6 bases from V and 0 from J, leaving 21 bases between them. The germline V gene encodes CDR1 MRHNA and CDR2 SNTAGT. The chain's CDR3 is CASSRGDRTLLAKNIQYF. CDR3 nucleotides: TGTGCCAGCAGCCGGGGGGACAGGACGTTATTAGCCAAAAACATTCAGTACTTC.

This sequence joins TRBV27 and TRBJ2-7, with D possibly TRBD1 on 7 matching bases. V lost 7 bases to trimming and J lost 7 bases, with 17 bases between them. This CDR3 region has 13 residues. Germline V gene lookup returns CDR1 MNHEY and CDR2 SMNVEV (reference sequence). CDR3 sequence: CASTRGDPNEQYF. The CDR3 coding sequence is TGTGCCAGCACCAGGGGGGATCCGAATGAGCAGTACTTC.

This clone has just a few counts. The chain recombines TRBV5-6 with TRBJ1-2; TRBD1 aligns across 10 bases. V lost 0 bases to trimming and J lost 3 bases; unmatched junction nucleotides: 8. The germline CDR1 and CDR2 sequences are SGHDT and YYEEEE. There are 17 residues in the CDR3. CDR3 amino acids: CASSLVGIGTGDYGYTF. For the CDR3, the DNA is TGTGCCAGCAGCTTGGTTGGGATCGGGACAGGGGACTATGGCTACACCTTC.

The chain uses TRBV7-8 and TRBJ2-1; TRBD2 matches 11 bases. J lost 0 bases, V lost 5 bases, and 9 bases had no gene match. CDR3 length: 18 residues. Per the germline V gene, CDR1 is SGHVS and CDR2 is FQNEAQ. The DNA of the CDR3 is TGTGCCAGCAGCGGAGACGAACTAGCGGGAGTCTCCTACAATGAGCAGTTCTTC. The encoded protein is CASSGDELAGVSYNEQFF.

The chain links TRBV28 to TRBJ1-1; D perhaps matches TRBD1 (6 bases). The CDR3 sequence is 15 residues long. CDR1 is MDHEN, CDR2 SYDVKM, per germline. V dropped 6 bases and J dropped 4 bases, with 18 bases sitting between them. Here the CDR3 reads CASRDRGPEFTEAFF. The CDR3 nucleotides read TGTGCCAGCAGGGACAGAGGCCCTGAGTTCACTGAAGCTTTCTTT.